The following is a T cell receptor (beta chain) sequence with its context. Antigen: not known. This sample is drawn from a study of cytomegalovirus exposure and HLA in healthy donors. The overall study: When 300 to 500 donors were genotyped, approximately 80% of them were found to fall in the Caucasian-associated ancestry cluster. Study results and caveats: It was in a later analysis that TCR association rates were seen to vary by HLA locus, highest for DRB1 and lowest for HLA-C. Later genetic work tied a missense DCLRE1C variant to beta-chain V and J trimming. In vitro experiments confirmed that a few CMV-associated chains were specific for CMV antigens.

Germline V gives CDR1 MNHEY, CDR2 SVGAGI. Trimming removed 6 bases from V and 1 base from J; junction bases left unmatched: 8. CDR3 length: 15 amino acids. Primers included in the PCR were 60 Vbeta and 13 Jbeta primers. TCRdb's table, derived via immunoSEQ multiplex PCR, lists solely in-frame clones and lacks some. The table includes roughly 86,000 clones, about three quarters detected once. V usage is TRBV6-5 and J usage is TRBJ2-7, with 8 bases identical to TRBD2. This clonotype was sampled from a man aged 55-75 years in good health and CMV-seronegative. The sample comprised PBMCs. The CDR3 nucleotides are TGTGCCAGCAGCCAGAGCGGGGGCCTTTCCTACGAGCAGTACTTC. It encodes CASSQSGGLSYEQYF.